These 26 T cell receptor beta chains came from one sample sequenced in a study of blood T cell repertoires in COVID-19. Some clones are missing from TCRdb's copy, which holds only in-frame ones; the method was immunoSEQ multiplex PCR. The table shows some 98,000 clones, with approximately 79% occurring only once. Sequenced sample: peripheral blood. The origin of the receptors is a man between 65 and 85 years old with active or convalescent COVID-19.

This chain joins TRBV30 and TRBJ1-2; D call uncertain. CDR3 length: 12 residues. Per germline, CDR1 GTSNPN and CDR2 SVGIG (reference sequence). Trimming removed 3 bases at V and 4 bases at J, with 9 bases between. This CDR3 is CAWRLIGYGYTF. In DNA, the CDR3 is TGTGCCTGGAGACTTATTGGCTATGGCTACACCTTC.

This sequence joins TRBV4-3 and TRBJ2-7, with D uncertain. The germline gives CDR1 LGHNA, CDR2 YSLEER. The CDR3 sequence is 15 residues long. Trimming pared 0 bases from V and 6 bases from J, leaving 15 bases between. The CDR3 region is CASSQEASYPGEQYF. CDR3 nucleotide sequence: TGCGCCAGCAGCCAAGAGGCCAGTTATCCGGGCGAGCAGTACTTC.

Concerning this clone: Other DNA sequences within the sample encode an identical CDR3. This chain links TRBV7-3 with TRBJ2-7, with TRBD1 matching 11 bases. CDR3 size: 13 residues. With V trimmed by 5 bases and J by 6 bases, 3 bases remained unmatched. In germline, CDR1 is SGHTA, CDR2 FQGTGA. The CDR3 protein is CASSPGTGGEQYF. DNA of the CDR3: TGTGCCAGCAGCCCCGGGACAGGGGGCGAGCAGTACTTC.

The V gene is TRBV3-1 (or the pseudogene TRBV3-2), the J gene TRBJ1-5, with D tentatively TRBD1 (5 bases). The CDR3 contains 13 residues. Germline V gene data show CDR1 as LGHDT and CDR2 as YNNKEL (reference sequence). The ends were cut back, 5 bases at V and 6 bases at J, with 11 bases in the middle. The CDR3 loop is CASSSARGQPQHF. CDR3 nucleotides: TGTGCCAGCAGCAGCGCAAGGGGTCAGCCCCAGCATTTT.

The V gene is TRBV5-1, the J gene TRBJ1-1; TRBD1 aligns across 7 bases. Germline CDR1 and CDR2: SGHRS and YFSETQ. The junction had 3 bases not matched to a gene; V was cut back by 4 bases and J by 6 bases. The CDR3 totals 12 residues. CDR3 DNA sequence: TGCGCCAGCAGCCGTGACAGGGCTGAAGCTTTCTTT. This sequence encodes CASSRDRAEAFF.

The chain recombines TRBV19 with TRBJ2-7; TRBD2 might be the D (6 bases). CDR3 length equals 14 residues. V lost 3 bases to trimming and J lost 3 bases, with 12 bases between them. Germline CDR1 LNHDA, CDR2 SQIVND (reference sequence). CDR3 protein: CASSIRGFGYEQYF. CDR3 coding DNA: TGTGCCAGTAGTATTCGGGGGTTCGGCTACGAGCAGTACTTC.

The table lists this clone with a few counts. The gene calls are TRBV5-1 and TRBJ2-1; the D is unclear. This CDR3 is built from 14 residues. Trimming removed 0 bases at V and 0 bases at J, with 4 bases between. CDR1 and CDR2 from the germline V gene are SGHRS and YFSETQ. CDR3 DNA: TGCGCCAGCAGCTTGGATCTCTCCTACAATGAGCAGTTCTTC. Encoded protein: CASSLDLSYNEQFF. Supplemented by reference TRBV5-1 and TRBJ2-1, the full variable domain reads KAGVTQTPRYLIKTRGQQVTLSCSPISGHRSVSWYQQTPGQGLQFLFEYFSETQRNKGNFPGRFSGRQFSNSRSEMNVSTLELGDSALYLCASSLDLSYNEQFFGPGTRLTVL.

The genes are TRBV29-1 and TRBJ1-1; 9 bases are a match to TRBD1. Looked up from germline, CDR1 is SQVTM and CDR2 is ANQGSEA. The CDR3 loop spans 13 amino acids. After removal of 3 bases from V and 6 bases from J, the junction contained 5 bases not matched to a gene. The CDR3: CSVEGDREAEAFF. CDR3 in DNA: TGCAGCGTTGAGGGGGACAGGGAGGCTGAAGCTTTCTTT.

This sequence joins TRBV5-4 and TRBJ1-4; D ambiguous. The V end was cut by 2 bases, the J end by 8 bases, with 10 bases between. The germline CDR1 and CDR2 sequences are SGHNT and YYREEE (reference sequence). The CDR3 is 13 amino acids. The CDR3 nucleotides read TGTGCCAGCAGCTTAGGACGGGAGGAAAAACTGTTTTTT. Its translation is CASSLGREEKLFF.

This clone has only one observation. The V gene is TRBV4-1, the J gene TRBJ2-7; D perhaps matches TRBD1 (6 bases). The CDR3 is 17 amino acids. Germline V gene sequence: CDR1 MGHRA, CDR2 YSYEKL. Between the trimmed V and J ends, which lost 2 bases and 3 bases, there was a span of 20 bases. In DNA, the CDR3 is TGCGCCAGCAGCCAAAGCCTCAGGGGTGGTGGGAGCTACGAGCAGTACTTC. Translating it yields CASSQSLRGGGSYEQYF.

The V and J genes are TRBV7-9 and TRBJ1-2; the D gene is possibly TRBD1 (6 bases). Germline CDR1 SEHNR, CDR2 FQNEAQ (reference sequence). Trimming took 2 bases from V and 8 from J, leaving 15 bases between them. This CDR3 region has 14 residues. In DNA, the CDR3 is TGTGCCAGCAGCTTAACCCAGGGGACCGAGGGCTACACCTTC. Its translation: CASSLTQGTEGYTF.

The CDR3 reads CASSQLGTGDSPLHF. CDR3 sequence (DNA): TGTGCCAGCAGCCAACTAGGGACAGGGGATTCACCCCTCCACTTT. The J gene is TRBJ1-6, the V gene TRBV14; 10 nucleotides agree with TRBD1. CDR1 and CDR2 (germline): SGHDN, FVKESK. There are 15 residues in the CDR3. J gave up 8 bases and V 2 bases, and 3 bases lay outside the gene matches.

The rearrangement joins TRBV12-3 or TRBV12-4 to TRBJ2-5, with 8 bases matching TRBD1. This CDR3 region has 13 residues. J gave up 5 bases and V 5 bases, and 4 bases lay outside the gene matches. CDR3 coding DNA: TGTGCCAGCAGTCGGACAGGGACGGAGACCCAGTACTTC. Translating it yields CASSRTGTETQYF.

This chain connects TRBV2 to TRBJ2-2; D is perhaps TRBD1 (5 bases). The V end was cut by 4 bases, the J end by 4 bases, with 7 bases between. Germline CDR1 reads SNHLY; CDR2 reads FYNNEI. The CDR3 totals 13 residues. Here the CDR3 reads CASSAQGTGELFF. DNA of the CDR3: TGTGCCAGCAGTGCCCAGGGCACCGGGGAGCTGTTTTTT. The full variable domain, its missing parts supplied by reference TRBV2 and TRBJ2-2, is EPEVTQTPSHQVTQMGQEVILRCVPISNHLYFYWYRQILGQKVEFLVSFYNNEISEKSEIFDDQFSVERPDGSNFTLKIRSTKLEDSAMYFCASSAQGTGELFFGEGSRLTVL.

The genes are TRBV7-2 and TRBJ1-1; D unclear. Germline CDR1 reads SGHTA; CDR2 reads FQGNSA. V was pared by 5 bases and J by 0 bases, with 4 bases between. This CDR3 spans 12 amino acids. This CDR3 reads CASSAMNTEAFF. CDR3 sequence (DNA): TGTGCCAGCAGCGCGATGAACACTGAAGCTTTCTTT.

The genes are TRBV27 and TRBJ1-1, with D hard to call. Germline V gives CDR1 MNHEY, CDR2 SMNVEV (reference sequence). CDR3 size: 9 residues. Trimming removed 8 bases from V and 11 bases from J, with 9 bases in between. The CDR3 protein is CASRLRAFF. CDR3 DNA sequence: TGTGCCAGCCGACTTCGGGCTTTCTTT.

This chain uses TRBV6-5 with TRBJ1-1, with TRBD1 identical over 7 bases. V lost 7 bases to trimming and J lost 5 bases; unmatched junction nucleotides: 13. The germline CDR1 and CDR2 sequences are MNHEY and SVGAGI. This CDR3 is built from 15 residues. CDR3 nucleotides: TGTGCCAGCACCCCAAGGGGACAGCCTGGAACTGAAGCTTTCTTT. Amino acids: CASTPRGQPGTEAFF.

The chain links TRBV7-2 to TRBJ2-3; perhaps TRBD2 as D (6 bases). The length of the CDR3 is 16 residues. CDR1 is SGHTA and CDR2 is FQGNSA in the germline V gene. Between the trimmed V and J ends, which lost 4 bases and 1 base, there was a span of 15 bases. CDR3 loop: CASSSGTSRRTDTQYF. The CDR3 DNA is TGTGCCAGCAGCTCGGGGACTTCGCGTCGCACAGATACGCAGTATTTT. Variable domain in full (rest from reference TRBV7-2 and TRBJ2-3): GAGVSQSPSNKVTEKGKDVELRCDPISGHTALYWYRQSLGQGLEFLIYFQGNSAPDKSGLPSDRFSAERTGGSVSTLTIQRTQQEDSAVYLCASSSGTSRRTDTQYFGPGTRLTVL.

This chain links TRBV5-1 with TRBJ1-1, with TRBD1 as a possible D gene (6 bases). Germline loops: CDR1 SGHRS, CDR2 YFSETQ. V was trimmed by 5 bases and J by 1 base, leaving 15 bases between them. The CDR3 runs 15 residues. CDR3 protein: CASRLQGSKNTEAFF. CDR3 DNA sequence: TGCGCCAGCAGACTTCAGGGGTCCAAGAACACTGAAGCTTTCTTT.

V usage is TRBV18 and J usage is TRBJ2-2, with a weak D call TRBD1 (5 bases). The germline CDR1 and CDR2 sequences are KGHSH and LQKENI. V was clipped by 2 bases and J by 4 bases, with 8 bases between them. The CDR3 extends over 14 amino acids. CDR3 region: CASSPWGATGELFF. In DNA form, the CDR3 reads TGTGCCAGCTCACCATGGGGCGCCACCGGGGAGCTGTTTTTT.

Here the CDR3 DNA reads TGTGCCAGCAGTCCAGGGGGCACTGGGGCCAACGTCCTGACTTTC. It translates to CASSPGGTGANVLTF. The chain joins TRBV11-3 to TRBJ2-6; 8 positions agree with TRBD1. CDR1 SGHNT and CDR2 YENEEA come from the germline V gene. The V and J ends lost 6 bases and 2 bases, in that order; junction bases with no gene match: 3. CDR3 length: 15 residues.

This sequence joins TRBV11-2 and TRBJ2-2; D gene uncertain. Trimming stripped 5 bases from V and 5 bases from J, with 6 bases between. The CDR3 has 12 amino acids. Germline values: CDR1 SGHAT, CDR2 FQNNGV. The DNA of the CDR3 is TGTGCCAGCAGCCCCGGGACCGGGGAGCTGTTTTTT. Protein: CASSPGTGELFF.

The V gene is TRBV19, the J gene TRBJ1-5, with TRBD1 as a possible D gene (6 bases). Trimming shortened V by 7 bases and J by 3 bases, and 19 bases separated the two germline ends. The CDR3 is made up of 16 amino acids. Germline-derived CDR1 and CDR2 are LNHDA and SQIVND (reference sequence). This CDR3 reads CASTTGTLGFNQPQHF. The CDR3 bases are TGTGCCAGTACCACAGGGACGCTGGGATTCAATCAGCCCCAGCATTTT.

The count of this clone is one. V is TRBV7-2 and J is TRBJ1-2; the D gene is possibly TRBD1 (6 bases). The germline CDR1 and CDR2 sequences are SGHTA and FQGNSA. This CDR3 has 16 residues. The V gene lost 1 base and the J gene lost 6 bases, with 18 bases spanning the gap. The CDR3 sequence: CASSLVYREVGNGYTF. CDR3 nucleotides: TGTGCCAGCAGCTTAGTGTACAGGGAAGTCGGGAATGGCTACACCTTC.

This rearrangement joins TRBV11-1 to TRBJ1-1; 8 bases match TRBD1. The length of the CDR3 is 14 residues. Germline lookup yields CDR1 SGHAT and CDR2 FQDESV (reference sequence). Trimming at V came to 6 bases and at J to 3 bases, leaving 6 bases not matched to a gene. CDR3 DNA sequence: TGTGCCAGCAGTTATGGACAGGGTTACACTGAAGCTTTCTTT. It translates to CASSYGQGYTEAFF.

V is TRBV12-3 or TRBV12-4 and J is TRBJ1-2; TRBD1 matches at 7 bases. The V gene end was trimmed by 7 bases and the J gene end by 1 base; junction bases not matched to a gene: 3. CDR3 length equals 13 residues. The CDR3 here is CASTGQNNYGYTF. The DNA for the CDR3 is TGTGCCAGCACGGGACAGAATAACTATGGCTACACCTTC.